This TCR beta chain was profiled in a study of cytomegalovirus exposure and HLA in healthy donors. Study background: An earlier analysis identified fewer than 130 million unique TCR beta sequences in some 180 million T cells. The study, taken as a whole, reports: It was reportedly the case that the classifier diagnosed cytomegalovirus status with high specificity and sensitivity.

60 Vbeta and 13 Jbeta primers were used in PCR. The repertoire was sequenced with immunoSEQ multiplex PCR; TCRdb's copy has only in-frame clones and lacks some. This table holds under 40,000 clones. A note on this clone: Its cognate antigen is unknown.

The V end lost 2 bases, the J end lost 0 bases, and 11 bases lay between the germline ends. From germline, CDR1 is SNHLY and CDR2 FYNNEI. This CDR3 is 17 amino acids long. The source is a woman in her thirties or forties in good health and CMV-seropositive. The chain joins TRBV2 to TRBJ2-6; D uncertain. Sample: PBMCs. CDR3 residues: CASSESRRSSGANVLTF. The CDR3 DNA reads TGTGCCAGCAGTGAATCTCGACGGAGCTCTGGGGCCAACGTCCTGACTTTC.